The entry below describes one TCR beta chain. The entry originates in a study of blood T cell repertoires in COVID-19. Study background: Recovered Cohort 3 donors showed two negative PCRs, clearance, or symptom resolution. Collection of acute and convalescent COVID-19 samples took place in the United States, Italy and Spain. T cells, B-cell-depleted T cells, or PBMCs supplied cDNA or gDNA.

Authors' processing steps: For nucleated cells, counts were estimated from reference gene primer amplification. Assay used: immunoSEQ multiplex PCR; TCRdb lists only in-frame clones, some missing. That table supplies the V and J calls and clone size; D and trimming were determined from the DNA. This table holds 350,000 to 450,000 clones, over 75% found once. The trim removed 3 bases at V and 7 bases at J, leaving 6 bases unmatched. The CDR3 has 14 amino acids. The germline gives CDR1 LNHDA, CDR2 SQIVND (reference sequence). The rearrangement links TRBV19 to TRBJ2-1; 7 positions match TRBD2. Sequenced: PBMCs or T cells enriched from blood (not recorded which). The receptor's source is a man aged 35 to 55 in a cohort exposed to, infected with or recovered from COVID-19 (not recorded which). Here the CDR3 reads CASSIGGTGNEQFF. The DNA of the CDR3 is TGTGCCAGTAGTATCGGGGGGACCGGGAATGAGCAGTTCTTC.